This T cell receptor beta chain was observed in a study of STAT5B mutations in CD4+ large granular lymphocyte leukemia. Overall study results and limits: CD4-sorted patient repertoires seemed more clonal than healthy CD4+ repertoires. The CD4+ versus CD8+ T-LGLL clonality difference may reflect limited sample size.

Under the authors' procedure: A clonotype over 5% of the repertoire counted as a possible leukemic clone, 59 overall. The repertoire was sequenced with immunoSEQ multiplex PCR; TCRdb's copy has only in-frame clones and lacks some. The V and J calls and clone size are taken from that table; D and trimming were inferred from the DNA. Among more than 6,000 clones listed, about three quarters were seen once. Bead-separated CD4+, CD4+CD8+, CD57+ or CD56+ fractions, or PBMC, were used. A note on this clone: Its target is not known.

The germline V gene has CDR1 LNHNV and CDR2 YYDKDF (reference sequence). V lost 2 bases to trimming and J lost 2 bases, with 19 bases between them. The CDR3 loop spans 18 amino acids. Sequences were obtained from PBMCs. This TCR came from a woman aged 70-85 years with CD4+ T-cell large granular lymphocyte leukemia. The chain recombines TRBV15 with TRBJ2-1, with D perhaps being TRBD1 or TRBD2 (6 bases each). Here the CDR3 reads CATSRTTGRDTTYNEQFF. The DNA for the CDR3 is TGTGCCACCAGCAGAACCACAGGGCGGGACACCACCTACAATGAGCAGTTCTTC.